This TCR beta chain was sequenced for a study of blood T cell repertoires in COVID-19. Study summary: The United States, Italy and Spain supplied acute and convalescent COVID-19 samples.

This CDR3 spans 11 amino acids. V shed 3 bases and J shed 6 bases, with 9 bases lying between them. Germline CDR1 GTSNPN, CDR2 SVGIG (reference sequence). Clones were sequenced by immunoSEQ multiplex PCR, and TCRdb holds only the in-frame ones, with some missing. Of roughly 230,000 clones listed, roughly nine tenths are singletons. This sequence joins TRBV30 and TRBJ2-7; D is undetermined. The source material was peripheral blood. The source is a woman in her thirties or forties who had recovered from COVID-19. The DNA for the CDR3 is TGTGCCTGGAGCGAACAGATCGAGCAGTACTTC. This encodes CAWSEQIEQYF.